The clone carrying this T cell receptor (beta chain) occurred once. Germline values: CDR1 SGHNT, CDR2 YYREEE (reference sequence). There are 12 residues in the CDR3. Deletions cut 1 base from V and 5 bases from J, with 3 bases between. This sample was taken from a study of control samples from healthy donors and cancer patients. The table came from immunoSEQ multiplex PCR; TCRdb's copy has only in-frame clones and leaves some out. Counted here are some 70,000 clones, about 83% occurring once; the ten biggest clones make up around 14%. The V call is TRBV5-4, the J call TRBJ2-2, with unresolved D. The sequenced material came from blood. The sequence derives from a man aged 55 to 70 in good health. The CDR3 DNA is TGTGCCAGCAGCTTGTTGACCGGGGAGCTGTTTTTT. It translates to CASSLLTGELFF.